Presented here are 5 T cell receptor beta chains from one specimen sequenced in a study of T-cell memory formation after mild COVID-19. TCRdb reanalysed the 5' RACE reads using MiXCR and keeps one entry per CDR3 protein. The repertoire holds about 88,000 distinct CDR3 sequences, with about 23% as singletons. Sequencing was carried out using PBMCs or a T cell subset sorted from them (not recorded which). The receptors were sampled from a man between 18 and 29 years old who had mild COVID-19 (a few samples of this study predate the infection). Cell type and time point are not known.

The chain joins TRBV11-2 to TRBJ2-2; D is possibly TRBD1 (6 bases). Per the germline V gene, CDR1 is SGHAT and CDR2 is FQNNGV. The CDR3 consists of 14 residues. V lost 4 bases, J lost 1 base, and 7 bases lay in between. CDR3 bases: TGTGCCAGCAGCTGGGGACAGAACACCGGGGAGCTGTTTTTT. This gives the protein CASSWGQNTGELFF.

A few counts support this clonotype. The V call is TRBV23-1, the J call TRBJ2-1; 7 bases are a match to TRBD1. TRBV23-1 is an open reading frame, and its role is uncertain. V lost 9 bases and J lost 8; bases outside the gene matches: 7. The CDR3 consists of 12 residues. The CDR3 region has the DNA TGCGCCAGAGGTCAGGGGGACCATGAGCAGTTCTTC. It translates to CARGQGDHEQFF.

The chain links TRBV9 to TRBJ2-1; D is undetermined. The CDR3 spans 15 residues. Germline lookup yields CDR1 SGDLS and CDR2 YYNGEE. V was pared by 3 bases and J by 2 bases, with 12 bases between. The chain's CDR3 is CASSALGGTYNEQFF. In DNA, the CDR3 is TGTGCCAGCAGCGCCCTTGGCGGTACCTACAATGAGCAGTTCTTC.

There are a few counts of this clonotype. This rearrangement joins TRBV10-3 to TRBJ2-1, with a possible D match to TRBD2 (5 bases). Germline CDR1 and CDR2: ENHRY and SYGVKD. V was shortened by 4 bases and J by 10 bases, with 20 bases between the two germline ends. This CDR3 region has 15 residues. CDR3 in amino acids: CAISGFERGVDEQFF. The CDR3 nucleotides are TGTGCCATCAGTGGTTTTGAACGGGGAGTGGACGAGCAGTTCTTC.

The sample holds a few counts of this clonotype. The chain employs TRBV5-6 and TRBJ1-1; no clear D. Germline CDR1 reads SGHDT; CDR2 reads YYEEEE. The CDR3 runs to 11 residues. The germline V and J ends were trimmed by 1 base and 4 bases, with 2 bases remaining between them. The CDR3 coding sequence is TGTGCCAGCAGCTTGAGCACTGAAGCTTTCTTT. It codes for CASSLSTEAFF.